What follows is one T cell receptor beta chain and its context. The sample comes from a study of blood T cell repertoires in COVID-19. On the study more broadly: Sites in the United States, Italy and Spain provided acute and convalescent COVID-19 samples. Nucleic acid was either cDNA or gDNA, and it came from T cells, B-cell-depleted T cells, or PBMCs.

Per the authors' pipeline: Amplification of reference gene primers was used by the study to estimate nucleated cell counts. The protocol was immunoSEQ multiplex PCR, while the TCRdb copy is restricted to in-frame clones and leaves out a portion. The V and J calls and clone size are taken from that table; D and trimming were inferred from the DNA. The table shows about 46,000 clones, with roughly 88% occurring only once. Germline V gene sequence: CDR1 MGHRA, CDR2 YSYEKL. This CDR3 is built from 14 residues. J gave up 4 bases and V 3 bases, and 5 bases lay outside the gene matches. Seattle researchers signed up patients amid active infection and tracked them longitudinally.

The receptor was isolated from a woman aged 80 or over with COVID-19, enrolled during active disease. J is TRBJ1-1 and V is TRBV4-1; 7 bases map to TRBD1. Sequenced sample: peripheral blood. The DNA for the CDR3 is TGCGCCAGCAGCCAGACAGGGCTTGGCACTGAAGCTTTCTTT. This gives the protein CASSQTGLGTEAFF.